This T cell receptor (beta chain) derives from a study of T cell responses to AZD1222 COVID-19 vaccine. Regarding the study as a whole: In a largely white British group with more females than males, clonal diversity was possibly underestimated. Spike as a whole was targeted by vaccine-associated CD4 TCRs, dominant at 160-218 and 743-854.

Germline CDR1 KGHSH, CDR2 LQKENI. V shed 2 bases and J shed 2 bases, with 10 bases lying between them. The CDR3 spans 15 residues. Clones were sequenced by immunoSEQ multiplex PCR, and TCRdb holds only the in-frame ones, with some missing. The table records around 71,000 clones, roughly 80% of them present only once. As to this clone: The target antigen is unknown.

This receptor was taken from an adult who received the AZD1222 COVID-19 vaccine. The starting material was peripheral blood, obtained 28 days after the second AZD1222 dose. V and J are TRBV18 and TRBJ1-5, with D possibly TRBD1 on 5 matching bases. CDR3 bases: TGTGCCAGCTCACCAGTGTCACAGGGCAATCAGCCCCAGCATTTT. This translates into CASSPVSQGNQPQHF.